This entry lists 25 T cell receptor beta chains sequenced from one sample in a study of blood T cell repertoires in COVID-19. TCRdb's table, derived via immunoSEQ multiplex PCR, lists solely in-frame clones and lacks some. Altogether roughly 62,000 clones are present, almost 85% being singletons, with the ten largest covering about 3.4%. The sample taken for sequencing was peripheral blood. The receptors were gathered from a man aged 55-75 years with acute or convalescent COVID-19.

The chain employs TRBV18 and TRBJ1-2; D gene unclear. The CDR3 length is 13 residues. Germline V gives CDR1 KGHSH, CDR2 LQKENI. V was trimmed by 6 bases and J by 6 bases, leaving 14 bases between them. In DNA, the CDR3 is TGTGCCAGCTCTTCAGCTAGAATGGATGGCTACACCTTC. Amino acids: CASSSARMDGYTF.

This sequence joins TRBV7-9 and TRBJ2-7, with a weak D call TRBD2 (6 bases). Germline V lookup: CDR1 SEHNR, CDR2 FQNEAQ (reference sequence). V shed 4 bases and J shed 5 bases, with 27 bases lying between them. CDR3 length: 18 residues. The CDR3 is CASSSPSVEADRGDEQYF. CDR3 DNA: TGTGCCAGCAGCTCCCCCTCAGTAGAAGCCGATCGCGGGGACGAGCAGTACTTC.

DNA of the CDR3: TGTGCCAGCGGAGGGCCCCTACGGGATACGCAGTATTTT. Translating gives CASGGPLRDTQYF. This sequence joins TRBV7-3 and TRBJ2-3; D is perhaps TRBD2 (6 bases). V was shortened by 8 bases and J by 6 bases, with 15 bases between the two germline ends. The CDR3 loop spans 13 amino acids. Germline CDR1 SGHTA, CDR2 FQGTGA.

V gene TRBV19 combines with J gene TRBJ1-5; D is unclear. Germline V CDR1 and CDR2: LNHDA, SQIVND (reference sequence). The V end was cut by 4 bases, the J end by 1 base, with 14 bases between. There are 16 residues in the CDR3. For the CDR3, the DNA is TGTGCCAGTAGTAGACGGGGAGCGGCGAGCAATCAGCCCCAGCATTTT. It translates to CASSRRGAASNQPQHF.

This clone has more than one count but fewer than ten. The CDR3 nucleotides read TGCGCCAGCACTGACAGGGACTCTGGCTACACCTTC. Encoded protein: CASTDRDSGYTF. V usage is TRBV5-1 and J usage is TRBJ1-2; 7 nucleotides agree with TRBD1. V shed 6 bases and J 7 bases; nucleotides not matched to a gene: 6. CDR3 length: 12 residues. Germline CDR1 reads SGHRS; CDR2 reads YFSETQ.

The chain links TRBV5-6 to TRBJ1-2, with TRBD1 matching 9 bases. This CDR3 is built from 14 residues. V trimming: 3 bases; J trimming: 5 bases; junction bases outside the gene matches: 5. Germline loops: CDR1 SGHDT, CDR2 YYEEEE. The CDR3 reads CASSSDRGTYGYTF. As DNA, the CDR3 is TGTGCCAGCAGCTCGGACAGGGGAACGTATGGCTACACCTTC.

Here the CDR3 reads CASSRDRGNGELFF. For the CDR3, the DNA is TGTGCCAGCAGCCGGGACAGGGGTAACGGGGAGCTGTTTTTT. V is TRBV9 and J is TRBJ2-2; 10 bases are a match to TRBD1. This CDR3 is built from 14 residues. Looked up from germline, CDR1 is SGDLS and CDR2 is YYNGEE. V gave up 4 bases and J gave up 7 bases; unmatched junction bases: 4.

The chain recombines TRBV27 with TRBJ2-7; D possibly corresponds to TRBD1 (5 bases). The CDR3 length is 15 residues. V was clipped by 0 bases and J by 2 bases, with 11 bases between them. The germline CDR1 and CDR2 sequences are MNHEY and SMNVEV (reference sequence). The CDR3 here is CASSLSIDSTYEQYF. CDR3 DNA: TGTGCCAGCAGTTTATCGATCGACAGCACCTACGAGCAGTACTTC.

The V call is TRBV28, the J call TRBJ1-2; possibly TRBD1 for D (6 bases). V was cut by 6 bases and J by 8 bases, with 16 bases left in between. This CDR3 is built from 13 residues. Looked up from germline, CDR1 is MDHEN and CDR2 is SYDVKM. The CDR3 nucleotides read TGTGCCAGCAGGACTCCAAAGGGGGAGGGCTACACCTTC. Amino acids: CASRTPKGEGYTF.

V is TRBV2 and J is TRBJ1-1; 9 bases match TRBD1. J was trimmed by 4 bases and V by 6 bases; bases with no gene match: 6. This CDR3 is built from 14 residues. The germline gives CDR1 SNHLY, CDR2 FYNNEI. CDR3 sequence reads: CASSWDREGTEAFF. The CDR3 nucleotides read TGTGCCAGCAGCTGGGACAGGGAGGGCACTGAAGCTTTCTTT.

This clone was seen only once. V and J are TRBV13 and TRBJ2-7, with D possibly TRBD1 on 6 matching bases. V lost 1 base and J 3 bases, leaving 10 bases between the germline ends. The CDR3 consists of 14 residues. The germline V gene has CDR1 PRHDT and CDR2 FYEKMQ (reference sequence). The CDR3 DNA follows: TGTGCCAGCAGCTTAGCTGGACAGATCTACGAGCAGTACTTC. It translates to CASSLAGQIYEQYF. Full variable domain (missing parts from reference TRBV13 and TRBJ2-7): AAGVIQSPRHLIKEKRETATLKCYPIPRHDTVYWYQQGPGQDPQFLISFYEKMQSDKGSIPDRFSAQQFSDYHSELNMSSLELGDSALYFCASSLAGQIYEQYFGPGTRLTVT.

The genes are TRBV18 and TRBJ1-4, with D unclear. This CDR3 comprises 15 residues. V lost 3 bases to trimming and J lost 0 bases, with 8 bases between them. Germline V gene data show CDR1 as KGHSH and CDR2 as LQKENI. The CDR3 protein is CASSPATPTNEKLFF. Here the CDR3 DNA reads TGTGCCAGCTCACCCGCGACACCAACTAATGAAAAACTGTTTTTT.

The chain employs TRBV28 and TRBJ1-2, with D possibly being TRBD1 (6 bases). Trimming removed 6 bases at V and 2 bases at J, with 10 bases between. Looked up from germline, CDR1 is MDHEN and CDR2 is SYDVKM. There are 13 residues in the CDR3. CDR3 loop: CASSSGTNYGYTF. As DNA, the CDR3 is TGTGCCAGCAGCTCCGGGACAAACTATGGCTACACCTTC.

This clone occurred a few times. The chain links TRBV19 to TRBJ2-7; 7 bases align to TRBD1. The CDR3 extends over 17 amino acids. The V gene end was trimmed by 6 bases and the J gene end by 0 bases; junction bases not matched to a gene: 14. Germline CDR1 and CDR2: LNHDA and SQIVND (reference sequence). This CDR3 is CASSIVFTGANSYEQYF. As DNA, the CDR3 is TGTGCCAGTAGCATTGTCTTCACAGGGGCTAACTCCTACGAGCAGTACTTC.

The chain couples TRBV7-3 to TRBJ2-3, with TRBD2 matching 10 bases. The CDR3 runs to 16 residues. Losses at the gene ends were 3 bases for V and 1 base for J; bases not matched to a gene: 4. Germline lookup yields CDR1 SGHTA and CDR2 FQGTGA. CDR3 bases: TGTGCCAGCAGCTTGAGTCTAGCGGGGGGCACAGATACGCAGTATTTT. It codes for CASSLSLAGGTDTQYF.

The sample holds a few counts of this clone. V gene TRBV6-4 combines with J gene TRBJ2-1; 10 nucleotides align to TRBD1. There are 15 residues in the CDR3. Germline trimming cut 4 bases from V and 5 bases from J; bases unmatched to any gene: 5. Germline values: CDR1 MRHNA, CDR2 SNTAGT. The CDR3 here is CASSVGGQGHNEQFF. CDR3 coding DNA: TGTGCCAGCAGTGTGGGGGGACAGGGGCACAATGAGCAGTTCTTC.

CDR3 DNA: TGTGCCAGCAGCTACAACAGTGGGCCAGCCGTCCTGACTTTC. This translates into CASSYNSGPAVLTF. The chain recombines TRBV7-9 with TRBJ2-6; D is unclear. The ends were cut back, 4 bases at V and 12 bases at J, with 16 bases in the middle. Germline V gene data show CDR1 as SEHNR and CDR2 as FQNEAQ (reference sequence). This CDR3 spans 14 amino acids.

The chain uses TRBV18 and TRBJ2-5; 7 bases match TRBD2. Germline assignment: CDR1 KGHSH and CDR2 LQKENI. The trim removed 8 bases at V and 2 bases at J, leaving 8 bases unmatched. The CDR3 is made up of 14 amino acids. The DNA for the CDR3 is TGTGCCAGCCACCTGGAGCGGGGACAAGAGACCCAGTACTTC. Amino acid sequence: CASHLERGQETQYF.

The chain's CDR3 is CASSEAKITGRSPLHF. The CDR3 bases are TGTGCCAGCAGTGAAGCCAAGATCACAGGGCGTTCACCCCTCCACTTT. The chain employs TRBV6-1 and TRBJ1-6, with D perhaps TRBD1 (6 bases). Trimming removed 0 bases from V and 9 bases from J, with 15 bases in between. Germline values: CDR1 MNHNS, CDR2 SASEGT. The CDR3 sequence is 16 residues long.

The chain has TRBV5-4 and TRBJ1-1; TRBD1 matches 10 bases. Per germline, CDR1 SGHNT and CDR2 YYREEE (reference sequence). J was trimmed by 4 bases and V by 5 bases; bases with no gene match: 5. The CDR3 spans 14 residues. CDR3 region: CASRGGTGATEAFF. Written as DNA, the CDR3 is TGTGCCAGCAGGGGGGGGACAGGGGCCACTGAAGCTTTCTTT. The whole variable domain, remainder taken from reference TRBV5-4 and TRBJ1-1, is ETGVTQSPTHLIKTRGQQVTLRCSSQSGHNTVSWYQQALGQGPQFIFQYYREEENGRGNFPPRFSGLQFPNYSSELNVNALELDDSALYLCASRGGTGATEAFFGQGTRLTVV.

The chain couples TRBV12-3 or TRBV12-4 to TRBJ1-2, with D hard to call. The CDR3 spans 13 residues. The V end was cut by 3 bases, the J end by 8 bases, with 13 bases between. For the CDR3, the DNA is TGTGCCAGCAGTTTGGCACACCTAGGCGGCTACACCTTC. This codes for CASSLAHLGGYTF.

This clone came up a few times. V is TRBV4-2 and J is TRBJ1-5; 8 positions agree with TRBD1. Germline V CDR1 and CDR2: LGHNA, YNFKEQ. Trimming took 2 bases from V and 6 from J; bases not matched to a gene: 9. This CDR3 contains 16 residues. CDR3 amino acids: CASSQSSRGLSQPQHF. For the CDR3, the DNA is TGTGCCAGCAGCCAATCCAGCAGGGGGCTGAGTCAGCCCCAGCATTTT.

CDR3 sequence reads: CASSLFPRTSAGELFF. DNA for the CDR3: TGTGCCAGCAGCTTATTCCCCCGGACTAGTGCCGGGGAGCTGTTTTTT. The chain has TRBV7-2 and TRBJ2-2; 7 bases fit TRBD2. The V gene end was trimmed by 2 bases and the J gene end by 6 bases; junction bases not matched to a gene: 9. CDR3 length: 16 amino acids. Per the germline V gene, CDR1 is SGHTA and CDR2 is FQGNSA.

The V and J genes are TRBV18 and TRBJ2-5; possible D gene TRBD1, 6 bases. The germline V gene encodes CDR1 KGHSH and CDR2 LQKENI. The CDR3 runs to 14 residues. The V end lost 5 bases, the J end lost 5 bases, and 15 bases lay between the germline ends. In nucleotides, the CDR3 is TGTGCCAGCTCATCCTCGGACAGAAGGGAGACCCAGTACTTC. Amino acid sequence: CASSSSDRRETQYF. Supplemented by reference TRBV18 and TRBJ2-5, the full variable domain reads NAGVMQNPRHLVRRRGQEARLRCSPMKGHSHVYWYRQLPEEGLKFMVYLQKENIIDESGMPKERFSAEFPKEGPSILRIQQVVRGDSAAYFCASSSSDRRETQYFGPGTRLLVL.

This chain links TRBV19 with TRBJ2-6; D might be TRBD1 (6 bases). The CDR3 is 17 amino acids. Germline V gives CDR1 LNHDA, CDR2 SQIVND (reference sequence). Trimming left V 5 bases short and J 0 bases short, with 14 bases between. Here the CDR3 reads CASSQQGYSSGANVLTF. The CDR3 region has the DNA TGTGCCAGTAGTCAACAGGGATATAGCTCTGGGGCCAACGTCCTGACTTTC.